A single sample is the source of the 14 T cell receptor beta chains below, sequenced in a study of T cell changes during pregnancy in multiple sclerosis. Measured with immunoSEQ multiplex PCR; TCRdb has only the in-frame clones, and not every one. The sample holds tens of thousands of clones, over 85% seen once. Sample: peripheral blood, taken in the third trimester of pregnancy. All receptors derive from a female donor with multiple sclerosis, enrolled in a pregnancy study.

The chain links TRBV4-1 to TRBJ2-1, with TRBD2 matching over 9 bases. V shed 1 base, J shed 4 bases, and the junction held 5 bases outside the gene matches. The V gene's germline CDR1 is MGHRA and CDR2 YSYEKL. This CDR3 has 16 residues. The CDR3 DNA reads TGCGCCAGCAGCCAAGCGGGACTAGCAGTTTACAATGAGCAGTTCTTC. It codes for CASSQAGLAVYNEQFF.

The V call is TRBV2, the J call TRBJ2-7, with D possibly TRBD2 on 6 matching bases. Germline CDR1 and CDR2: SNHLY and FYNNEI. V lost 6 bases, J lost 0 bases, and 9 bases lay in between. The CDR3 has 13 residues. CDR3 amino acids: CASRPGLSYEQYF. CDR3 DNA: TGTGCCAGCAGGCCGGGACTCTCCTACGAGCAGTACTTC.

The rearrangement links TRBV28 to TRBJ2-5; no definite D call. Looked up from germline, CDR1 is MDHEN and CDR2 is SYDVKM. This CDR3 spans 16 amino acids. V lost 2 bases and J lost 0, with 13 bases in between. CDR3 nucleotides: TGTGCCAGCAGTTTAACGTTCCAGGCCAACCAAGAGACCCAGTACTTC. Amino acid sequence: CASSLTFQANQETQYF.

The chain joins TRBV28 to TRBJ2-7; possibly TRBD2 for D (5 bases). The CDR3 totals 13 residues. Germline-derived CDR1 and CDR2 are MDHEN and SYDVKM. Trimming pared 8 bases from V and 2 bases from J, leaving 13 bases between. CDR3 nucleotide sequence: TGTGCCAGCTGCCCGGGGAGCGCCTACGAGCAGTACTTC. Protein: CASCPGSAYEQYF.

This clone came up once. V and J are TRBV7-9 and TRBJ1-1, with a tentative D call TRBD1 (5 bases). CDR1 is SEHNR, CDR2 FQNEAQ, per germline (reference sequence). This CDR3 spans 14 amino acids. Trimming took 2 bases from V and 3 from J, leaving 10 bases between them. CDR3 DNA sequence: TGTGCCAGCAGCTTACAGGGATCCGACACTGAAGCTTTCTTT. Translated: CASSLQGSDTEAFF.

The chain couples TRBV10-3 to TRBJ2-3; a possible D gene is TRBD2 (5 bases). The V and J ends lost 0 bases and 2 bases respectively, with 6 bases between them. Germline assignment: CDR1 ENHRY and CDR2 SYGVKD. The CDR3 spans 14 residues. The CDR3 DNA reads TGTGCCATCAGTGAGTCGAGGGCCACAGATACGCAGTATTTT. This gives the protein CAISESRATDTQYF.

The rearrangement joins TRBV6-1 to TRBJ2-5, with a possible D match to TRBD2 (6 bases). This CDR3 contains 14 residues. From germline, CDR1 is MNHNS and CDR2 SASEGT. Trimming pared 7 bases from V and 4 bases from J, leaving 16 bases between. As DNA, the CDR3 is TGTGCCAGCACCCAAGGACTAATCGGAGAGACCCAGTACTTC. The encoded protein is CASTQGLIGETQYF.

The chain carries TRBV2 and TRBJ1-2; 7 positions match TRBD1. Unmatched junction bases numbered 7, after V lost 8 bases and J lost 4 bases. From germline, CDR1 is SNHLY and CDR2 FYNNEI. This CDR3 comprises 13 residues. The DNA for the CDR3 is TGTGCCAGCGCCGACAGGGAGGTCTATGGCTACACCTTC. Translating gives CASADREVYGYTF.

The V and J genes are TRBV19 and TRBJ1-1; D is unresolved. The V gene lost 3 bases and the J gene lost 7 bases, with 21 bases spanning the gap. The CDR3 is made up of 16 amino acids. The germline V gene encodes CDR1 LNHDA and CDR2 SQIVND (reference sequence). The CDR3 region is CASSMGMAFSSGEAFF. CDR3 DNA: TGTGCCAGTAGTATGGGTATGGCGTTCAGCAGCGGTGAAGCTTTCTTT.

The chain uses TRBV4-1 and TRBJ1-4, with D unclear. The CDR3 is made up of 14 amino acids. Germline CDR1 and CDR2: MGHRA and YSYEKL. V shed 0 bases and J shed 8 bases, with 10 bases lying between them. Here the CDR3 DNA reads TGCGCCAGCAGCCAAGAAGCTGTGAACGAAAAACTGTTTTTT. Its protein product is CASSQEAVNEKLFF.

The CDR3 nucleotides are TGTGCCAGCAGTCCACCCGACAGGGCAAGGACTGAAGCTTTCTTT. This encodes CASSPPDRARTEAFF. J is TRBJ1-1 and V is TRBV28; 7 bases agree with TRBD1. V lost 5 bases to trimming and J lost 5 bases; unmatched junction nucleotides: 11. This CDR3 has 15 amino acids. Germline V gives CDR1 MDHEN, CDR2 SYDVKM.

The chain employs TRBV25-1 and TRBJ2-1; 9 bases match TRBD1. Losses at the gene ends were 6 bases for V and 6 bases for J; bases not matched to a gene: 6. The CDR3 is 14 residues long. The V gene's germline CDR1 is MGHDK and CDR2 SYGVNS. In DNA, the CDR3 is TGTGCCAGCAGCCCGGGACAGGGTATCAATGAGCAGTTCTTC. Protein: CASSPGQGINEQFF. The whole variable domain, filled in from reference TRBV25-1 and TRBJ2-1, reads EADIYQTPRYLVIGTGKKITLECSQTMGHDKMYWYQQDPGMELHLIHYSYGVNSTEKGDLSSESTVSRIRTEHFPLTLESARPSHTSQYLCASSPGQGINEQFFGPGTRLTVL.

This clone was detected once. The CDR3 sequence is CASSHDRGDQPQHF. In DNA form, the CDR3 reads TGTGCCAGCAGCCACGACAGGGGGGATCAGCCCCAGCATTTT. V gene TRBV5-4 combines with J gene TRBJ1-5, with TRBD1 matching over 9 bases. From germline, CDR1 is SGHNT and CDR2 YYREEE (reference sequence). After removal of 4 bases from V and 5 bases from J, the junction contained 4 bases not matched to a gene. The CDR3 is 14 amino acids.

The V gene is TRBV6-5, the J gene TRBJ2-3; TRBD2 matches at 8 bases. Trimming removed 8 bases from V and 2 bases from J; junction bases left unmatched: 9. CDR3 length: 15 residues. The V gene's germline CDR1 is MNHEY and CDR2 SVGAGI. The CDR3 bases are TGTGCCAGCTCTTATAGCGGGACCTACACAGATACGCAGTATTTT. This translates into CASSYSGTYTDTQYF.